This passage covers 14 T cell receptor beta chains from one sample sequenced in a study of Graves' ophthalmopathy and Graves' hyperthyroidism. As the template, RNA transcripts were used to amplify TCR beta CDR3 regions. The workflow started with a first-round RT-PCR run with HTBI primers and then moved on to a second-round multiplex PCR. A single record per CDR3 protein comes from TCRdb applying MiXCR to the multiplex PCR reads. Of around 600,000 distinct CDR3 sequences in the sample, over 40% are singletons; the top ten hold 3.3%. The sequenced material came from peripheral blood. Source of these receptors: an adult man with Graves' ophthalmopathy.

The CDR3 region is CASSFANTEAGAKLLVTGDGYTF. The CDR3 coding sequence is TGTGCCAGCAGCTTTGCGAACACTGAAGCTGGGGCTAAGCTGCTGGTGACAGGGGACGGCTACACCTTC. The J gene is TRBJ1-2, the V gene TRBV5-5, with 8 positions matching TRBD1. The CDR3 consists of 23 residues. Germline V gene lookup returns CDR1 SGHKS and CDR2 YYEKEE (reference sequence). V lost 2 bases and J lost 8; bases outside the gene matches: 35.

Many counts were recorded for this clonotype. The chain joins TRBV7-9 to TRBJ2-5; 11 bases are a match to TRBD1. The length of the CDR3 is 15 residues. The germline gives CDR1 SEHNR, CDR2 FQNEAQ (reference sequence). Germline trimming cut 5 bases from V and 3 bases from J; bases unmatched to any gene: 5. In DNA form, the CDR3 reads TGTGCCAGCAGCAAGGGGACAGGGGGAAAAGAGACCCAGTACTTC. Protein product: CASSKGTGGKETQYF.

The gene calls are TRBV10-3 and TRBJ2-5; D is possibly TRBD1 (5 bases). This CDR3 region has 13 residues. V was trimmed by 10 bases and J by 4 bases, leaving 16 bases between them. Germline loops: CDR1 ENHRY, CDR2 SYGVKD. CDR3: CATTRDRGETQYF. Here the CDR3 DNA reads TGTGCCACCACCAGGGATAGGGGAGAGACCCAGTACTTC.

V gene TRBV7-2 combines with J gene TRBJ1-1; 8 nucleotides line up with TRBD1. There are 13 residues in the CDR3. CDR1 is SGHTA and CDR2 is FQGNSA in the germline V gene. V was clipped by 6 bases and J by 7 bases; unmatched bases: 7. CDR3 DNA: TGTGCCAGCAGTGGACAGGGATGGGATGAAGCTTTCTTT. Its protein is CASSGQGWDEAFF.

With respect to this clonotype: One base away lies a much larger clone, so this may be a sequencing read error. This chain joins TRBV10-1 and TRBJ1-1; 8 bases match TRBD1. Germline trimming cut 2 bases from V and 2 bases from J; bases unmatched to any gene: 10. The germline V gene has CDR1 WNHNN and CDR2 SYGVQD (reference sequence). This CDR3 comprises 17 residues. CDR3 sequence: CASSEPDRVVINTEAFF. The CDR3, as DNA: TGCGCCAGCAGTGAGCCGGACAGGGTTGTTATAAACACTGAAGCTTTCTTT.

This clonotype was detected ten times or more. The rearrangement links TRBV2 to TRBJ2-7, with D tentatively TRBD1 or TRBD2 (6 bases each). From germline, CDR1 is SNHLY and CDR2 FYNNEI. CDR3 length equals 15 residues. The V end lost 10 bases, the J end lost 0 bases, and 19 bases lay between the germline ends. Here the CDR3 DNA reads TGTGCCACCCGCCCCCGGGGGCGGTACTCCTACGAGCAGTACTTC. It specifies CATRPRGRYSYEQYF. Variable domain in full (rest from reference TRBV2 and TRBJ2-7): EPEVTQTPSHQVTQMGQEVILRCVPISNHLYFYWYRQILGQKVEFLVSFYNNEISEKSEIFDDQFSVERPDGSNFTLKIRSTKLEDSAMYFCATRPRGRYSYEQYFGPGTRLTVT.

The chain recombines TRBV19 with TRBJ2-1; D perhaps matches TRBD2 (5 bases). CDR1 and CDR2 from the germline V gene are LNHDA and SQIVND (reference sequence). CDR3 length: 12 amino acids. Trimming shortened V by 2 bases and J by 8 bases, and 7 bases separated the two germline ends. The CDR3 DNA is TGTGCCAGTAGTATACGGGGAGATGAGCAGTTCTTC. This translates into CASSIRGDEQFF.

In its sample, this clonotype was seen once. The CDR3 sequence is CASSEGLSRLYEQYF. The CDR3 bases are TGTGCCAGCAGTGAAGGACTAAGCAGGCTCTACGAGCAGTACTTC. V usage is TRBV25-1 and J usage is TRBJ2-7; D is possibly TRBD2 (6 bases). CDR3 length: 15 residues. Germline loops: CDR1 MGHDK, CDR2 SYGVNS. V lost 2 bases and J lost 3, with 14 bases in between.

The chain uses TRBV25-1 and TRBJ2-7, with 12 bases fitting TRBD1. The CDR3 contains 17 residues. The junction had 11 bases not matched to a gene; V was cut back by 1 base and J by 7 bases. CDR1 is MGHDK, CDR2 SYGVNS, per germline. The CDR3 sequence: CASSESMGTGGRREQYF. As DNA, the CDR3 is TGTGCCAGCAGTGAATCCATGGGGACAGGGGGCAGGCGGGAGCAGTACTTC.

This clonotype was recorded at least ten times. The V call is TRBV19, the J call TRBJ1-5; D not resolved. CDR3 length equals 13 residues. CDR1 and CDR2 (germline): LNHDA, SQIVND (reference sequence). V shed 11 bases and J shed 4 bases, with 15 bases lying between them. CDR3 sequence (DNA): TGTGCCGGGTCCGACCCGGGGAATCAGCCCCAGCATTTT. Its translation is CAGSDPGNQPQHF.

The sample holds many counts of this clonotype. The chain couples TRBV2 to TRBJ1-2; the match to TRBD1 covers 10 bases. The CDR3 spans 15 residues. Per the germline V gene, CDR1 is SNHLY and CDR2 is FYNNEI. The V segment lost 4 bases and the J segment 8 bases; nucleotides outside the gene matches: 10. The CDR3, as DNA: TGTGCCAGCAGTGTAGGACAGGGGGTATGGGAAGGCTACACCTTC. It translates to CASSVGQGVWEGYTF.

This clonotype was picked up many times. The rearrangement uses TRBV9 and TRBJ2-7, with D hard to call. Trimming removed 0 bases at V and 8 bases at J, with 9 bases between. Germline V gene sequence: CDR1 SGDLS, CDR2 YYNGEE. The CDR3 loop spans 12 amino acids. CDR3 DNA: TGTGCCAGCAGCGTAGATGTAGTGCAGCAGTACTTC. Protein product: CASSVDVVQQYF.

The chain links TRBV2 to TRBJ1-1; 11 nucleotides agree with TRBD1. This CDR3 contains 15 residues. Germline CDR1 and CDR2: SNHLY and FYNNEI. The junction had 8 bases not matched to a gene; V was cut back by 9 bases and J by 2 bases. CDR3 in amino acids: CARITDRGRNTEAFF. Here the CDR3 DNA reads TGTGCCAGGATTACGGACAGGGGGCGTAACACTGAAGCTTTCTTT. The whole variable domain, filled in from reference TRBV2 and TRBJ1-1, reads EPEVTQTPSHQVTQMGQEVILRCVPISNHLYFYWYRQILGQKVEFLVSFYNNEISEKSEIFDDQFSVERPDGSNFTLKIRSTKLEDSAMYFCARITDRGRNTEAFFGQGTRLTVV.

In its sample, this clonotype was seen many times. The CDR3 protein is CASSFTGGASGELFF. The CDR3 bases are TGTGCCAGCAGCTTTACCGGGGGGGCCTCCGGGGAGCTGTTTTTT. This chain connects TRBV7-8 to TRBJ2-2; 8 nucleotides align to TRBD2. CDR1 and CDR2 from the germline V gene are SGHVS and FQNEAQ. The ends lost 3 bases at V and 6 bases at J; junction bases unmatched: 6. The CDR3 spans 15 residues.